The entry that follows covers one TCR beta chain sequence. CDR1 and CDR2 (germline): WNHNN, SYGVQD (reference sequence). The CDR3 runs to 22 residues. Trimming cost V 6 bases and J 8 bases; bases outside gene matches: 33. Time point here: after dendritic cell vaccination, including at tumor progression/relapse. This sample is part of a study of glioma-infiltrating T cells after dendritic cell vaccination. The primer mix had 60 V beta and 13 J beta primers. TCRdb's copy holds only in-frame clones and misses some; the assay was immunoSEQ multiplex PCR. The sample carries fewer than 95,000 clones, about 85% recorded once.

The sequence derives from a human donor with glioblastoma. Source: blood, taken after dendritic cell vaccination. The chain joins TRBV10-1 to TRBJ1-4; TRBD1 agrees at 7 bases. CDR3 nucleotide sequence: TGCGCCAGCAGGCCACTACCCCCTCATCCCAGGACAGGTGGGGCGGACGGAGAAAAACTGTTTTTT. It encodes CASRPLPPHPRTGGADGEKLFF.